This T cell receptor beta chain was sequenced during a study of blood T cell repertoires in COVID-19. The CDR3 consists of 16 residues. V gave up 4 bases and J gave up 4 bases, with 19 bases separating them. Germline V gives CDR1 SGHRS, CDR2 YFSETQ. Method: immunoSEQ multiplex PCR; TCRdb's copy keeps in-frame clones and lacks some. The sample holds roughly 150,000 clones, around 87% seen once. Material: peripheral blood. The TCR comes from a woman in her forties with acute or convalescent COVID-19. V usage is TRBV5-1 and J usage is TRBJ2-3, with D possibly TRBD1 on 6 matching bases. CDR3 sequence (DNA): TGCGCCAGCAGCAAAGGACAGCCTGGCAAGTCAGATACGCAGTATTTT. Its translation: CASSKGQPGKSDTQYF.